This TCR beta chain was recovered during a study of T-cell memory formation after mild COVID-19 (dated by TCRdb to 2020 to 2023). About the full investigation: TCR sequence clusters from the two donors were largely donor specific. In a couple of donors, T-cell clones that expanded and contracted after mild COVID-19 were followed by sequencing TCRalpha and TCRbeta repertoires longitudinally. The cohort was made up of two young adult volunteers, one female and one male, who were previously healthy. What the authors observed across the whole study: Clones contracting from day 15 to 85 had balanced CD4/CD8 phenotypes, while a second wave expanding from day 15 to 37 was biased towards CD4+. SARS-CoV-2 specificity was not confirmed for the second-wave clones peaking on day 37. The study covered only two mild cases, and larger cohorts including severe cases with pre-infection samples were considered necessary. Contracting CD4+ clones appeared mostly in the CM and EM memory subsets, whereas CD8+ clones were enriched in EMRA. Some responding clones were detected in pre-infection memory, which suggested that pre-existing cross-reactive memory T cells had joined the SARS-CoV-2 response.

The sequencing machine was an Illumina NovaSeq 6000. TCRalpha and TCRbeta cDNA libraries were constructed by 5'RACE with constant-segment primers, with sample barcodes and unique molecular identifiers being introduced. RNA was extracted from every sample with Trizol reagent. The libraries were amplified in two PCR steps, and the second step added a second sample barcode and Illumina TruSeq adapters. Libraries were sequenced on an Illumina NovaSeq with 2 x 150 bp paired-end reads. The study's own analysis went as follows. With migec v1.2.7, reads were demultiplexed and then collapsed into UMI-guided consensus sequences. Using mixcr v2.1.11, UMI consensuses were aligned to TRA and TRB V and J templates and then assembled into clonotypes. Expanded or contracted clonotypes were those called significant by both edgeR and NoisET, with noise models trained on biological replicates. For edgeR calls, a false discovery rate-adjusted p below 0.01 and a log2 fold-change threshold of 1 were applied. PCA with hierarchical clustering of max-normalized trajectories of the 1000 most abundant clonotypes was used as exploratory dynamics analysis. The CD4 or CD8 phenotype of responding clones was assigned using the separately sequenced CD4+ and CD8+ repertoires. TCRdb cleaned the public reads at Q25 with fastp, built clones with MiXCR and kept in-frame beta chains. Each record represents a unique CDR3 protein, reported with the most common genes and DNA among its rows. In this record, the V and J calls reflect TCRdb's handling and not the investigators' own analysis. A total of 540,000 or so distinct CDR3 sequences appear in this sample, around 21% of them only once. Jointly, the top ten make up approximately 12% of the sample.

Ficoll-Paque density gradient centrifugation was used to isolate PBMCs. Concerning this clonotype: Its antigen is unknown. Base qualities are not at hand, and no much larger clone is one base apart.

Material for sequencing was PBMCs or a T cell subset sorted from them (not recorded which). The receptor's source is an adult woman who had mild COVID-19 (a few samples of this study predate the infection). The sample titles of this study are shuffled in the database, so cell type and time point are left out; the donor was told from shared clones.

DNA sequence: TGTGCCAGCAGCCCCAGGGCGGGGTGGAGGAACACCGGGGAGCTGTTTTTT. Translated, this is CASSPRAGWRNTGELFF. The chain couples TRBV3-1 to TRBJ2-2, with a weak D call of TRBD2 (6 bases match). From a lookup of the germline V gene (reference sequence), CDR1 and CDR2 are LGHDT and YNNKEL. Counted from cysteine to phenylalanine, this CDR3 has 17 amino acids. The sequence is cut down to CDR3 DNA, 51 bases in frame from base 1. The V and J ends are trimmed by 4 bases and 1 base, leaving 16 bases between them.